This passage covers 14 T cell receptor beta chains from one sample sequenced in a study of OX40 agonist ivuxolimab in advanced cancers. Sequenced by immunoSEQ multiplex PCR; TCRdb stores in-frame clones only, minus some. The table lists tens of thousands of clones, roughly 84% of them singletons, with 7.9% in the top ten. Here the sequenced sample was CD4+ or CD8+ T cells sorted from blood, taken in a trial of the OX40 agonist ivuxolimab. Receptor source: an adult with an advanced solid tumor such as melanoma, head and neck, liver or kidney cancer.

The V and J genes are TRBV5-4 and TRBJ2-2, with 7 bases identical to TRBD1. Germline CDR1 SGHNT, CDR2 YYREEE (reference sequence). The CDR3 runs to 15 residues. J lost 4 bases, V lost 4 bases, and 7 bases had no gene match. DNA for the CDR3: TGTGCCAGCAGCGCTCGACAGGGACCCACCGGGGAGCTGTTTTTT. This codes for CASSARQGPTGELFF.

The chain is built from TRBV28 and TRBJ1-5, with a tentative D call TRBD1 (5 bases). This CDR3 has 14 residues. Trimming removed 3 bases from V and 3 bases from J, with 9 bases in between. Per the germline V gene, CDR1 is MDHEN and CDR2 is SYDVKM. The CDR3 DNA is TGTGCCAGCAGTTTGAAGACAGTCAATCAGCCCCAGCATTTT. Translated: CASSLKTVNQPQHF.

The table lists this clone with a count of one. The chain links TRBV7-2 to TRBJ2-5, with a tentative D call TRBD1 (6 bases). This CDR3 is built from 13 residues. The V and J ends lost 5 bases and 4 bases respectively, with 11 bases between them. Per the germline V gene, CDR1 is SGHTA and CDR2 is FQGNSA. The CDR3 region is CASSQGQIETQYF. CDR3 DNA sequence: TGTGCCAGCAGCCAAGGACAGATAGAGACCCAGTACTTC.

The gene calls are TRBV9 and TRBJ1-1; D uncertain. Looked up from germline, CDR1 is SGDLS and CDR2 is YYNGEE. The length of the CDR3 is 14 residues. The V gene lost 0 bases and the J gene lost 1 base, with 7 bases spanning the gap. The CDR3 DNA reads TGTGCCAGCAGCGTAGGACCACAGAACACTGAAGCTTTCTTT. Amino acids: CASSVGPQNTEAFF.

The rearrangement uses TRBV7-2 and TRBJ1-1; D unclear. This CDR3 has 16 residues. Trimming cost V 5 bases and J 0 bases, with 16 bases left between them. Germline V CDR1 and CDR2: SGHTA, FQGNSA. The CDR3: CASSLIGPPMNTEAFF. The CDR3, as DNA: TGTGCCAGCAGCCTAATTGGGCCCCCAATGAACACTGAAGCTTTCTTT.

This chain uses TRBV7-9 with TRBJ1-4, with a weak D call TRBD1 (5 bases). Germline V gene data show CDR1 as SEHNR and CDR2 as FQNEAQ (reference sequence). Trimming removed 6 bases from V and 0 bases from J, with 8 bases in between. This CDR3 is built from 14 residues. The CDR3 here is CASRQTATNEKLFF. CDR3 nucleotides: TGTGCCAGCAGGCAGACAGCAACTAATGAAAAACTGTTTTTT.

Written as DNA, the CDR3 is TGTGCCAGCAGAGGGGGACGGCTTAACTATGGCTACACCTTC. This codes for CASRGGRLNYGYTF. This chain connects TRBV6-1 to TRBJ1-2; D perhaps matches TRBD1 (6 bases). CDR1 MNHNS and CDR2 SASEGT come from the germline V gene. V lost 6 bases and J 1 base, leaving 12 bases between the germline ends. The CDR3 runs 14 residues.

The chain carries TRBV5-1 and TRBJ2-5; 10 positions agree with TRBD2. Germline V gene data show CDR1 as SGHRS and CDR2 as YFSETQ. After removal of 4 bases from V and 0 bases from J, the junction contained 3 bases not matched to a gene. The CDR3 has 15 residues. The DNA for the CDR3 is TGCGCCAGCAGCGGAGCGGGGGGGCACCAAGAGACCCAGTACTTC. As protein: CASSGAGGHQETQYF.

The rearrangement links TRBV5-6 to TRBJ2-1, with TRBD1 matching over 7 bases. The germline V gene has CDR1 SGHDT and CDR2 YYEEEE. Trimming took 2 bases from V and 4 from J; bases not matched to a gene: 6. This CDR3 region has 15 residues. CDR3 sequence: CASSFAGGTYNEQFF. CDR3 nucleotides: TGTGCCAGCAGCTTCGCAGGGGGAACTTACAATGAGCAGTTCTTC. Full variable domain (rest looked up from reference TRBV5-6 and TRBJ2-1): DAGVTQSPTHLIKTRGQQVTLRCSPKSGHDTVSWYQQALGQGPQFIFQYYEEEERQRGNFPDRFSGHQFPNYSSELNVNALLLGDSALYLCASSFAGGTYNEQFFGPGTRLTVL.

This clone has only one observation. V usage is TRBV2 and J usage is TRBJ2-1; the match to TRBD1 covers 7 bases. The CDR3 is made up of 11 amino acids. After removal of 4 bases from V and 15 bases from J, the junction contained 6 bases not matched to a gene. Per the germline V gene, CDR1 is SNHLY and CDR2 is FYNNEI. The DNA of the CDR3 is TGTGCCAGCAGTGGGACGGACAGGCTGTTCTTC. Protein: CASSGTDRLFF.

The chain is built from TRBV11-3 and TRBJ1-1, with TRBD1 matching over 8 bases. CDR3 length: 14 residues. Germline V gene sequence: CDR1 SGHNT, CDR2 YENEEA. V shed 1 base, J shed 6 bases, and the junction held 4 bases outside the gene matches. The CDR3 loop reads CASSLGTGPAEAFF. In DNA, the CDR3 is TGTGCCAGCAGCTTAGGGACAGGGCCCGCTGAAGCTTTCTTT. Combining the CDR3 with reference TRBV11-3 and TRBJ1-1 gives the whole variable domain EAGVVQSPRYKIIEKKQPVAFWCNPISGHNTLYWYLQNLGQGPELLIRYENEEAVDDSQLPKDRFSAERLKGVDSTLKIQPAELGDSAVYLCASSLGTGPAEAFFGQGTRLTVV.

V usage is TRBV6-5 and J usage is TRBJ2-7; 9 bases match TRBD1. Germline trimming cut 0 bases from V and 6 bases from J; bases unmatched to any gene: 6. In germline, CDR1 is MNHEY, CDR2 SVGAGI. The CDR3 totals 15 residues. CDR3 protein: CASSYSTGGKGEQYF. The CDR3 DNA sequence: TGTGCCAGCAGTTACTCAACAGGGGGCAAGGGCGAGCAGTACTTC.

The table lists this clone with a few counts. The chain employs TRBV6-1 and TRBJ2-7; D gene uncertain. The CDR3 runs to 15 residues. Per germline, CDR1 MNHNS and CDR2 SASEGT. V was cut by 4 bases and J by 0 bases, with 13 bases left in between. This CDR3 is CASSGGLSFSYEQYF. Here the CDR3 DNA reads TGTGCCAGCAGTGGGGGATTATCTTTCTCCTACGAGCAGTACTTC.

This chain connects TRBV5-1 to TRBJ2-1; 14 bases are shared with TRBD2. The germline V gene has CDR1 SGHRS and CDR2 YFSETQ. This CDR3 has 16 amino acids. V was clipped by 4 bases and J by 6 bases; unmatched bases: 6. This CDR3 is CASSPGLAGALNEQFF. The DNA of the CDR3 is TGCGCCAGCAGCCCGGGACTAGCGGGGGCCCTCAATGAGCAGTTCTTC.